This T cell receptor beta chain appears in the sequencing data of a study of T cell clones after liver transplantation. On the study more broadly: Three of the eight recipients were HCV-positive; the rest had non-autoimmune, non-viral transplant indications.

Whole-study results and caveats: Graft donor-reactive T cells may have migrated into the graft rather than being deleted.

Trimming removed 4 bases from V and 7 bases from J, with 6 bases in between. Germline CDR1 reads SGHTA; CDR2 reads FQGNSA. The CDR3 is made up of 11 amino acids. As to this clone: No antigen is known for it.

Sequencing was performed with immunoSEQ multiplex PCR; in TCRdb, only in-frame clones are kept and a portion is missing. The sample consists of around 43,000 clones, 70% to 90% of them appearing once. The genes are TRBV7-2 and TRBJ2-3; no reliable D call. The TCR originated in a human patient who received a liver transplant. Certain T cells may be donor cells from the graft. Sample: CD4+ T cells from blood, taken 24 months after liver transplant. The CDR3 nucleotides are TGTGCCAGCAGCTCCTTTAATACGCAGTATTTT. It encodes CASSSFNTQYF. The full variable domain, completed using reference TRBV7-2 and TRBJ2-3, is GAGVSQSPSNKVTEKGKDVELRCDPISGHTALYWYRQSLGQGLEFLIYFQGNSAPDKSGLPSDRFSAERTGGSVSTLTIQRTQQEDSAVYLCASSSFNTQYFGPGTRLTVL.